This T cell receptor (beta chain) was profiled in a study of post-analysis software for immune sequencing data. Looking at the study overall: As for disease course, relapsing-remitting, secondary progressive and progressive-relapsing multiple sclerosis were all included. Study-level findings and limits: Under the F measure, samples that were prepared in one batch clustered strongly together. About five TRBV segments, including TRBV5-6, TRBV5-1 and TRBV20-1, were more frequent in patients than controls. People with multiple sclerosis had a significantly lower normalized Chao1 diversity than controls did.

Sequencing libraries made from TCR beta cDNA carried unique molecular identifiers. Input of roughly 0.95 to 10 million T cells yielded a few hundred thousand cDNA molecules. MiXCR, applied by TCRdb to the PCR reads, yields one record per CDR3 protein. In the table there are approximately 770,000 distinct CDR3 sequences, roughly 50% of which are singletons. About this clonotype: Its antigen is undetermined.

J lost 11 bases, V lost 7 bases, and 8 bases had no gene match. The germline gives CDR1 SQVTM, CDR2 ANQGSEA. The CDR3 spans 13 residues. The TCR sequence derives from a girl aged 5 to 17 with multiple sclerosis. V and J are TRBV29-1 and TRBJ2-3; 14 nucleotides align to TRBD2. The material sequenced was blood. The CDR3 here is CSALTSGRAGQYF. The CDR3 DNA reads TGCAGCGCCCTGACTAGCGGGAGGGCAGGGCAGTATTTT.